The 26 T cell receptor beta chains in this list originate from one sample, sequenced in a study of T cells in Graves' hyperthyroidism and ophthalmopathy. Regions amplified from RNA transcripts were the TCR beta CDR3 regions. When the TCR CDR3 underwent first-round RT-PCR, the HTBI primer set was used. MiXCR was run by TCRdb on the multiplex PCR reads, yielding one entry per CDR3 protein. The table has about 720,000 distinct CDR3 sequences, about 17% seen once. The sequenced sample consisted of blood. The receptors come from a man between 18 and 35 years old with Graves' hyperthyroidism.

The gene calls are TRBV6-1 and TRBJ2-7, with TRBD1 identical over 10 bases. V lost 7 bases, J lost 4 bases, and 1 base stayed unmatched. Germline V gives CDR1 MNHNS, CDR2 SASEGT. This CDR3 has 12 residues. The CDR3 loop is CASKGQGYEQYF. The CDR3, as DNA: TGTGCCAGCAAGGGACAGGGGTACGAGCAGTACTTC.

This clonotype was seen only a few times. The V gene is TRBV29-1, the J gene TRBJ2-1; 10 bases are a match to TRBD1. Germline-derived CDR1 and CDR2 are SQVTM and ANQGSEA. The CDR3 loop spans 17 amino acids. Losses at the gene ends were 6 bases for V and 2 bases for J; bases not matched to a gene: 13. Written as DNA, the CDR3 is TGCAGCGTCCTTGATGACCCGGACAGGGGGACCTACAATGAGCAGTTCTTC. Translation: CSVLDDPDRGTYNEQFF.

This clonotype appeared many times. The chain links TRBV11-2 to TRBJ2-5; TRBD1 aligns across 7 bases. Germline lookup yields CDR1 SGHAT and CDR2 FQNNGV. After removal of 5 bases from V and 2 bases from J, the junction contained 2 bases not matched to a gene. The CDR3 extends over 13 amino acids. The CDR3 region is CASSTDRQETQYF. The DNA of the CDR3 is TGTGCCAGCAGCACGGACAGGCAAGAGACCCAGTACTTC.

This clonotype was recorded many times. The V gene is TRBV2, the J gene TRBJ2-1; D ambiguous. The germline V gene has CDR1 SNHLY and CDR2 FYNNEI. The CDR3 runs 14 residues. Trimming took off 4 bases at V and 7 bases at J, with 14 bases between the two ends. The CDR3 is CASSVRPLGNEQFF. The CDR3 region has the DNA TGTGCCAGCAGTGTTCGACCTCTGGGGAATGAGCAGTTCTTC.

This clonotype was recorded many times. The chain joins TRBV29-1 to TRBJ1-2; possible D gene TRBD1, 5 bases. Per the germline V gene, CDR1 is SQVTM and CDR2 is ANQGSEA. The CDR3 length is 14 residues. Trimming cost V 4 bases and J 3 bases, with 15 bases left between them. In nucleotides, the CDR3 is TGCAGCGTTGTAGTCGGTGGGGGGGACTATGGCTACACCTTC. This codes for CSVVVGGGDYGYTF.

This clonotype was seen at least ten times. The chain recombines TRBV28 with TRBJ1-1; no reliable D call. Germline values: CDR1 MDHEN, CDR2 SYDVKM. The CDR3 covers 15 residues. Trimming stripped 4 bases from V and 0 bases from J, with 12 bases between. CDR3 sequence: CASSSSAGLNTEAFF. The CDR3 nucleotides read TGTGCCAGCAGTTCGAGTGCGGGTTTGAACACTGAAGCTTTCTTT.

At least ten counts were recorded for this clonotype. This sequence joins TRBV14 and TRBJ2-3; 7 bases match TRBD2. The germline CDR1 and CDR2 sequences are SGHDN and FVKESK. The CDR3 contains 17 residues. V shed 4 bases, J shed 2 bases, and the junction held 12 bases outside the gene matches. CDR3 nucleotide sequence: TGTGCCAGCAGCCCGTTGGCGCAGCGGGGACTCACAGATACGCAGTATTTT. Protein product: CASSPLAQRGLTDTQYF.

This clonotype has more than one count but fewer than ten. The J gene is TRBJ2-3, the V gene TRBV2; perhaps D is TRBD1 or TRBD2 (6 bases each). V was pared by 8 bases and J by 2 bases, with 14 bases between. CDR1 and CDR2 from the germline V gene are SNHLY and FYNNEI. The CDR3 runs 14 residues. Here the CDR3 DNA reads TGTGCCAGCCTCGGGGGCTCATTCACAGATACGCAGTATTTT. As protein: CASLGGSFTDTQYF.

This clonotype was seen more than once but under ten times. V and J are TRBV16 and TRBJ1-2; D may be TRBD1 (6 bases). This CDR3 is built from 15 residues. Germline CDR1 KGHSY, CDR2 FQNENV. Trimming pared 0 bases from V and 5 bases from J, leaving 13 bases between. As DNA, the CDR3 is TGTGCCAGCAGCCAATCGCGGGGGGCGCGGTATGGCTACACCTTC. Translating gives CASSQSRGARYGYTF.

This clonotype was seen a few times. The chain links TRBV29-1 to TRBJ1-1; the D is unclear. The germline V and J ends were trimmed by 3 bases and 5 bases, with 13 bases remaining between them. CDR1 and CDR2 from the germline V gene are SQVTM and ANQGSEA. This CDR3 has 13 amino acids. CDR3 loop: CSVEERAGTEAFF. CDR3 coding DNA: TGCAGCGTTGAGGAAAGGGCGGGGACTGAAGCTTTCTTT. Full variable domain (rest looked up from reference TRBV29-1 and TRBJ1-1): SAVISQKPSRDICQRGTSLTIQCQVDSQVTMMFWYRQQPGQSLTLIATANQGSEATYESGFVIDKFPISRPNLTFSTLTVSNMSPEDSSIYLCSVEERAGTEAFFGQGTRLTVV.

This clonotype was seen a handful of times. The gene calls are TRBV5-1 and TRBJ2-1; a possible D gene is TRBD2 (6 bases). CDR3 length: 15 residues. Germline CDR1 reads SGHRS; CDR2 reads YFSETQ. Trimming shortened V by 0 bases and J by 6 bases, and 13 bases separated the two germline ends. The CDR3 protein is CASSLVVGSGNEQFF. Written as DNA, the CDR3 is TGCGCCAGCAGCTTGGTAGTCGGGAGTGGCAATGAGCAGTTCTTC.

The gene calls are TRBV28 and TRBJ2-1, with TRBD1 identical over 7 bases. CDR1 and CDR2 from the germline V gene are MDHEN and SYDVKM. The CDR3 contains 15 residues. The V and J ends lost 3 bases and 8 bases, in that order; junction bases with no gene match: 10. CDR3 loop: CASSLTGSVLYEQFF. Written as DNA, the CDR3 is TGTGCCAGCAGTTTGACAGGGTCCGTACTATATGAGCAGTTCTTC.

This clonotype was seen repeatedly, ten times or more. Here the CDR3 DNA reads TGTGCCAGCAGTCTGGGGGGAGTGGGAAACATTCAGTACTTC. Its protein product is CASSLGGVGNIQYF. The J gene is TRBJ2-4, the V gene TRBV12-3 or TRBV12-4; perhaps TRBD2 as D (6 bases). Trimming left V 5 bases short and J 6 bases short, with 14 bases between. The CDR3 loop spans 14 amino acids.

V usage is TRBV20-1 and J usage is TRBJ2-1, with 16 bases fitting TRBD2. Germline V gene lookup returns CDR1 DFQATT and CDR2 SNEGSKA (reference sequence). V was pared by 6 bases and J by 2 bases, with 7 bases of the junction left unmatched. The CDR3 spans 17 residues. CDR3 loop: CSARGLAGGPTYNEQFF. In nucleotides, the CDR3 is TGCAGTGCGCGGGGACTAGCGGGAGGGCCAACCTACAATGAGCAGTTCTTC.

About this clonotype itself: A much bigger clone sits one base away, suggesting this may be a read error. The rearrangement links TRBV27 to TRBJ2-7; 8 bases match TRBD2. Germline CDR1 is MNHEY and CDR2 is SMNVEV (reference sequence). The CDR3 sequence is 14 residues long. The CDR3 DNA reads TGTGCCAGCAGTCCCGGGACTAGGCCCTACGAGCTGTACTTC. Amino acids: CASSPGTRPYELYF.

The chain is built from TRBV18 and TRBJ1-5; a possible D gene is TRBD1 (6 bases). CDR1 and CDR2 (germline): KGHSH, LQKENI. With 3 bases removed from V and 9 bases from J, the gap between germline ends came to 15 bases. The length of the CDR3 is 14 residues. The CDR3 coding sequence is TGTGCCAGCTCACCGGACAGCAACATCAGGCCCCAGCATTTT. The encoded protein is CASSPDSNIRPQHF.

The chain uses TRBV3-1 and TRBJ2-5, with TRBD2 identical over 9 bases. The CDR3 has 16 residues. The V and J ends lost 1 base and 0 bases, in that order; junction bases with no gene match: 3. Germline CDR1 reads LGHDT; CDR2 reads YNNKEL (reference sequence). The CDR3 coding sequence is TGTGCCAGCAGCCAAGCCGCTAGCGGGAACCAAGAGACCCAGTACTTC. Its translation is CASSQAASGNQETQYF.

The chain links TRBV20-1 to TRBJ2-1; the match to TRBD2 covers 11 bases. Germline V lookup: CDR1 DFQATT, CDR2 SNEGSKA (reference sequence). The length of the CDR3 is 17 residues. The chain's CDR3 is CNAAGLAVGRVYNEQFF. The CDR3 nucleotides read TGCAACGCGGCGGGACTAGCGGTTGGGAGGGTCTACAATGAGCAGTTCTTC.

In its sample, this clonotype was seen a few times. The chain is built from TRBV9 and TRBJ2-3; D unclear. Looked up from germline, CDR1 is SGDLS and CDR2 is YYNGEE. Trimming left V 2 bases short and J 3 bases short, with 10 bases between. This CDR3 is built from 14 residues. CDR3 in amino acids: CASSVRDETDTQYF. CDR3 coding DNA: TGTGCCAGCAGCGTTAGGGATGAGACAGATACGCAGTATTTT.

The chain carries TRBV6-2 or TRBV6-3 and TRBJ2-7, with TRBD1 matching 7 bases. The V and J ends lost 6 bases and 4 bases, in that order; junction bases with no gene match: 9. Germline CDR1 is MNHEY and CDR2 is SVGEGT. The CDR3 is 14 residues long. CDR3 sequence reads: CASSQVTGPYEQYF. For the CDR3, the DNA is TGTGCCAGCAGCCAGGTGACAGGGCCTTACGAGCAGTACTTC.

Many counts were recorded for this clonotype. This chain links TRBV25-1 with TRBJ2-7; D possibly matches TRBD1 or TRBD2 (6 bases each). There are 15 residues in the CDR3. Germline CDR1 reads MGHDK; CDR2 reads SYGVNS. Trimming left V 4 bases short and J 2 bases short, with 15 bases between. The CDR3 DNA follows: TGTGCCAGCAGTGTCAGGGACACGGGGGCCTACGAGCAGTACTTC. Protein sequence: CASSVRDTGAYEQYF.

The gene calls are TRBV19 and TRBJ1-5; possibly TRBD1 for D (5 bases). This CDR3 region has 15 residues. Germline V gene sequence: CDR1 LNHDA, CDR2 SQIVND (reference sequence). With 2 bases removed from V and 4 bases from J, the gap between germline ends came to 12 bases. In nucleotides, the CDR3 is TGTGCCAGTAGTATATCATGGGGCAGAAATCAGCCCCAGCATTTT. This codes for CASSISWGRNQPQHF.

Only a few counts were recorded for this clonotype. V is TRBV27 and J is TRBJ1-5, with D tentatively TRBD1 (6 bases). This CDR3 has 18 residues. V gave up 6 bases and J gave up 0 bases, with 21 bases separating them. CDR1 and CDR2 (germline): MNHEY, SMNVEV (reference sequence). The CDR3 DNA follows: TGTGCCAGCAGCCATACAGGGTCCCCGTTTTATAGCAATCAGCCCCAGCATTTT. Translation: CASSHTGSPFYSNQPQHF.

V is TRBV28 and J is TRBJ1-5; 7 bases match TRBD1. V shed 6 bases and J 7 bases; nucleotides not matched to a gene: 6. Germline V lookup: CDR1 MDHEN, CDR2 SYDVKM. This CDR3 is 13 amino acids long. CDR3 region: CASRNRDSQPQHF. The CDR3 DNA is TGTGCCAGCAGAAACAGGGACAGCCAGCCCCAGCATTTT. The whole variable domain, remainder taken from reference TRBV28 and TRBJ1-5, is DVKVTQSSRYLVKRTGEKVFLECVQDMDHENMFWYRQDPGLGLRLIYFSYDVKMKEKGDIPEGYSVSREKKERFSLILESASTNQTSMYLCASRNRDSQPQHFGDGTRLSIL.

Ten or more counts support this clonotype. The chain is built from TRBV27 and TRBJ1-1; maybe TRBD1 (5 bases). V was trimmed by 0 bases and J by 4 bases, leaving 12 bases between them. This CDR3 has 15 residues. Germline CDR1 and CDR2: MNHEY and SMNVEV (reference sequence). CDR3 nucleotides: TGTGCCAGCAGTTTATCGTCCACAGGTAGCACTGAAGCTTTCTTT. This codes for CASSLSSTGSTEAFF.

Many counts were recorded for this clonotype. The chain couples TRBV20-1 to TRBJ2-2; D may be TRBD1 or TRBD2 (5 bases each). Looked up from germline, CDR1 is DFQATT and CDR2 is SNEGSKA (reference sequence). Trimming removed 1 base from V and 2 bases from J, with 8 bases in between. The CDR3 consists of 14 residues. Here the CDR3 DNA reads TGCAGTGCTAGAGCGGGACGTAACACCGGGGAGCTGTTTTTT. Its protein is CSARAGRNTGELFF.